This T cell receptor (beta chain) was recorded in a study of blood T cells in healthy people across ages. Overall study results and limits: Greater diversity and more naive CD4+ cells were seen in long-lived donors than in aged donors. TCR beta diversity correlated strongly with naive T cell percentage. Diversity figures based on one million T cells were deemed too low. Researchers said unsorted PBMCs prevented a conclusive naive versus antigen-experienced comparison.

For the second PCR, which ran for 7 to 11 cycles, a sample-barcoded 5' primer and a J-beta primer mix were used. TCRdb itself ran the 5' RACE reads through MiXCR, one entry per CDR3 protein. Of over a million distinct CDR3 sequences detected, 35% to 50% appear once; the ten largest clones hold around 18%. This clonotype turned up a few times. As yet, its antigen is unknown. The CDR3 is 15 amino acids. CDR1 is SGHVS, CDR2 FNYEAQ, per germline. This chain uses TRBV7-6 with TRBJ2-1; no reliable D call. The last part of the DNA fits TRBJ2-7 better; the J call may be wrong. This receptor was obtained from a woman aged 55-69 years in good health. Sequencing was carried out using blood. The CDR3 nucleotides are TGTGCCAGCAGCCCGGTTCTGAGCTCCTACAATGAGCAGTACTTC. Translated, it gives CASSPVLSSYNEQYF.